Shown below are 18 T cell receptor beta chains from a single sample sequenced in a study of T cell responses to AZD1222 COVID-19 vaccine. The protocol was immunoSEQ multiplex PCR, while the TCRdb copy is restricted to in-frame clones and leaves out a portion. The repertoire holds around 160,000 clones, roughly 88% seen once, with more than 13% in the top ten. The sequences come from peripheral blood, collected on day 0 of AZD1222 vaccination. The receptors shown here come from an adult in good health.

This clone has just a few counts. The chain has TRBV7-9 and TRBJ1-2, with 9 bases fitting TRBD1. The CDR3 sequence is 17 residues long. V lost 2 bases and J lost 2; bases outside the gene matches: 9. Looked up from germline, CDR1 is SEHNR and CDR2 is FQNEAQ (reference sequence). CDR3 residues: CASSLTDRGLTNYGYTF. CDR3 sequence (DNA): TGTGCCAGCAGCTTAACAGACAGGGGGTTAACGAACTATGGCTACACCTTC.

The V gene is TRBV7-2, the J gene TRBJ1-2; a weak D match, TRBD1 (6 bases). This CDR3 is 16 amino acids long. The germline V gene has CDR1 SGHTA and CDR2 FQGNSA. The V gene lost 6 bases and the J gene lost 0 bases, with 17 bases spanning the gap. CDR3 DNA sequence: TGTGCCAGCAGACCATCCGGGACATCTTCTAACTATGGCTACACCTTC. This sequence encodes CASRPSGTSSNYGYTF.

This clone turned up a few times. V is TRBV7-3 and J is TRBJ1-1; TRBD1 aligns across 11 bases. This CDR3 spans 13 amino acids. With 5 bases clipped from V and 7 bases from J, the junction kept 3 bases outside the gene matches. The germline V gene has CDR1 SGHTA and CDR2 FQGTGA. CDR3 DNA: TGTGCCAGCAGCCCAGGGACAGGGGGTGAAGCTTTCTTT. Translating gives CASSPGTGGEAFF.

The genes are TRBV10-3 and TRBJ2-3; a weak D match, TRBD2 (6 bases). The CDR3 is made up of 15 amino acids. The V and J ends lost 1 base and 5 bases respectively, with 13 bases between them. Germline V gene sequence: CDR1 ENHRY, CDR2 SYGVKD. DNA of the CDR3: TGTGCCATCAGTGAGTGGGGGACTGCTTTAGATACGCAGTATTTT. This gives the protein CAISEWGTALDTQYF.

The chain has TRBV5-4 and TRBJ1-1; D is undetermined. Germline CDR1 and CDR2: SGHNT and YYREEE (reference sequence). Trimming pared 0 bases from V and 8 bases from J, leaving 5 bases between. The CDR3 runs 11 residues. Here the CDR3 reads CASSLEQEAFF. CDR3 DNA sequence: TGTGCCAGCAGCTTGGAACAAGAAGCTTTCTTT.

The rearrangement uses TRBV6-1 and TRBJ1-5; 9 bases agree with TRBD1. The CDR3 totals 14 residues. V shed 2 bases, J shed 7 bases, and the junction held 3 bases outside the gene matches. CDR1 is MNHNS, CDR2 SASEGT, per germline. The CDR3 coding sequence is TGTGCCAGCAGTGAAACAGGGGGCCACCAGCCCCAGCATTTT. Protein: CASSETGGHQPQHF.

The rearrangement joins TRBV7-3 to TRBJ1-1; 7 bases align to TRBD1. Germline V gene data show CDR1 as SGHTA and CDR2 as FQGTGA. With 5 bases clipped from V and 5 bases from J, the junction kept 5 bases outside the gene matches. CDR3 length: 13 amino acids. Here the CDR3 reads CASSPDRVTEAFF. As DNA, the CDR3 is TGTGCCAGCAGCCCTGACAGGGTGACTGAAGCTTTCTTT.

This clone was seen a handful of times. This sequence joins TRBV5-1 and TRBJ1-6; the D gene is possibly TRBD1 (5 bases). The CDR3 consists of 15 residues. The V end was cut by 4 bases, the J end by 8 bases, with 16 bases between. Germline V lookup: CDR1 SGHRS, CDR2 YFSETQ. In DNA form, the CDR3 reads TGCGCCAGCAGCCTGCCCGGGACCGGGGATTCACCCCTCCACTTT. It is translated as CASSLPGTGDSPLHF. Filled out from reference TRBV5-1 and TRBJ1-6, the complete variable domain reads KAGVTQTPRYLIKTRGQQVTLSCSPISGHRSVSWYQQTPGQGLQFLFEYFSETQRNKGNFPGRFSGRQFSNSRSEMNVSTLELGDSALYLCASSLPGTGDSPLHFGNGTRLTVT.

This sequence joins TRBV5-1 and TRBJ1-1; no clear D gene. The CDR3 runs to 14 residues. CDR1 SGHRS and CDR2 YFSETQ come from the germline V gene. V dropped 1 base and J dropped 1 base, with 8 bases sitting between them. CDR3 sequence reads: CASSLRSGNTEAFF. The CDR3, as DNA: TGCGCCAGCAGCTTGAGATCAGGGAACACTGAAGCTTTCTTT.

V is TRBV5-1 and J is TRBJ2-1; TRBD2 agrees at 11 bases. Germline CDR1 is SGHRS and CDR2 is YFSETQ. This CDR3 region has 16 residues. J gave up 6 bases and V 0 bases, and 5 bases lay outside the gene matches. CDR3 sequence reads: CASSLVPSGGFNEQFF. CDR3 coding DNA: TGCGCCAGCAGCTTGGTTCCTAGCGGGGGGTTCAATGAGCAGTTCTTC.

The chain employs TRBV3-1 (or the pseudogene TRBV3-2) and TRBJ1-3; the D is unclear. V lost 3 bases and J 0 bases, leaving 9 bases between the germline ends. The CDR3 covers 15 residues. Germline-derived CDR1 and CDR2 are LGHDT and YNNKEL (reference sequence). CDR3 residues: CASSHGFSSGNTIYF. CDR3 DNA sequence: TGTGCCAGCAGCCACGGATTTAGCTCTGGAAACACCATATATTTT.

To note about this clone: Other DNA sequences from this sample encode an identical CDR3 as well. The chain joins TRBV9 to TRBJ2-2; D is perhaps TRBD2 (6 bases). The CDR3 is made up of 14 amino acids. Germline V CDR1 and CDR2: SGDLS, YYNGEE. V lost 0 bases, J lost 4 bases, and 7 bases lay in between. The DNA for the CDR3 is TGTGCCAGCAGCGTAGTTAGCGGCACCGGGGAGCTGTTTTTT. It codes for CASSVVSGTGELFF.

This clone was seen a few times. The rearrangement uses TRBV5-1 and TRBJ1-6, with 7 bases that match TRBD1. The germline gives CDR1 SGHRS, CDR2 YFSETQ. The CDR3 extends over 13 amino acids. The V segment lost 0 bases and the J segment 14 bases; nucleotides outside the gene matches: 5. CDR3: CASSLEDRPALHF. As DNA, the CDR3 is TGCGCCAGCAGCTTGGAGGACAGGCCGGCCCTCCACTTT. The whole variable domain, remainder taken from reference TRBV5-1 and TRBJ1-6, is KAGVTQTPRYLIKTRGQQVTLSCSPISGHRSVSWYQQTPGQGLQFLFEYFSETQRNKGNFPGRFSGRQFSNSRSEMNVSTLELGDSALYLCASSLEDRPALHFGNGTRLTVT.

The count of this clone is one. CDR3 coding DNA: TGCAGCGTTGCGAGGTGGGGACAAACCTATGGCTACACCTTC. Residues: CSVARWGQTYGYTF. The rearrangement links TRBV29-1 to TRBJ1-2, with TRBD1 as a possible D gene (6 bases). CDR1 is SQVTM, CDR2 ANQGSEA, per germline. CDR3 size: 14 residues. The ends were cut back, 4 bases at V and 4 bases at J, with 16 bases in the middle.

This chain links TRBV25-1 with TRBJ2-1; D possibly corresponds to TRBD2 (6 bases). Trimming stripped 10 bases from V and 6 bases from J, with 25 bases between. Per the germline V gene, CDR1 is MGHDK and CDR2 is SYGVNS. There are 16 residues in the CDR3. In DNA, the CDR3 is TGTGCCACGGAAGACTACGGGGGAACTATCGGCAATGAGCAGTTCTTC. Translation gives CATEDYGGTIGNEQFF. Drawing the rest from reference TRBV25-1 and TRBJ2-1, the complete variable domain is EADIYQTPRYLVIGTGKKITLECSQTMGHDKMYWYQQDPGMELHLIHYSYGVNSTEKGDLSSESTVSRIRTEHFPLTLESARPSHTSQYLCATEDYGGTIGNEQFFGPGTRLTVL.

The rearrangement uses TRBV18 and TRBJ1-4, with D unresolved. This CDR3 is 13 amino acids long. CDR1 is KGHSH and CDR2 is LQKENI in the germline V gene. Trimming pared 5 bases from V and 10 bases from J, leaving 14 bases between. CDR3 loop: CASSVYEAGKLFF. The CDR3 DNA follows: TGTGCCAGCTCAGTGTATGAGGCGGGAAAACTGTTTTTT. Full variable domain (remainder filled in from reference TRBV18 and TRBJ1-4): NAGVMQNPRHLVRRRGQEARLRCSPMKGHSHVYWYRQLPEEGLKFMVYLQKENIIDESGMPKERFSAEFPKEGPSILRIQQVVRGDSAAYFCASSVYEAGKLFFGSGTQLSVL.

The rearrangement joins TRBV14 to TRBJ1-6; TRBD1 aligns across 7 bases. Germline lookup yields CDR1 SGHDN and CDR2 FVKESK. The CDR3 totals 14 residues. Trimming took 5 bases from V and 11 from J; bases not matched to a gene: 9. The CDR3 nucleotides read TGTGCCAGCAGCACCGACAGGGAAATTGCACCCCTCCACTTT. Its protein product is CASSTDREIAPLHF.

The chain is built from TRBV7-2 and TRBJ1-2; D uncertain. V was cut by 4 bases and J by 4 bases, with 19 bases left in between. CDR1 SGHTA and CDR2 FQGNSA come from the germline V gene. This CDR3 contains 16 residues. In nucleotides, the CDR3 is TGTGCCAGCAGCTCCACGGGTAGGCGCAGCGTCTATGGCTACACCTTC. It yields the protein CASSSTGRRSVYGYTF.